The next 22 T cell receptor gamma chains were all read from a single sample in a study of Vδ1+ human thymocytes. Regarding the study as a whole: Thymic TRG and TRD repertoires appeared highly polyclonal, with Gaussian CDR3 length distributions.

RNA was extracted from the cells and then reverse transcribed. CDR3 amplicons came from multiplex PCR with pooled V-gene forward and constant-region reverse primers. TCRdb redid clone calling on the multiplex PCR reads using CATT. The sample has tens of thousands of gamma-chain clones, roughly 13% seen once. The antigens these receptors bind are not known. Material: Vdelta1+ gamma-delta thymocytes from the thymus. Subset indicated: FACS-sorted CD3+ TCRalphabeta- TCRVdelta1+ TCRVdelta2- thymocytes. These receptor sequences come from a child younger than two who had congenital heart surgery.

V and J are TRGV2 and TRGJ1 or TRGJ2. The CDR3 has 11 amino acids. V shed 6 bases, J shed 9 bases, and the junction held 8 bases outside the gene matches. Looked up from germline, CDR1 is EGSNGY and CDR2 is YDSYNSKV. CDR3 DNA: TGTGCCACCTGGAAAAGGGGTAAGAAACTCTTT. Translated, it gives CATWKRGKKLF.

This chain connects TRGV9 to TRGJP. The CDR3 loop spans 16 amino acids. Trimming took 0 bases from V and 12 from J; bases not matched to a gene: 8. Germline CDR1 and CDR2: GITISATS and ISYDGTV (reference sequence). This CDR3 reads CALWEVRSPGKKIKVF. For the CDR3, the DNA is TGTGCCTTGTGGGAGGTGCGGAGTCCGGGCAAAAAAATCAAGGTATTT.

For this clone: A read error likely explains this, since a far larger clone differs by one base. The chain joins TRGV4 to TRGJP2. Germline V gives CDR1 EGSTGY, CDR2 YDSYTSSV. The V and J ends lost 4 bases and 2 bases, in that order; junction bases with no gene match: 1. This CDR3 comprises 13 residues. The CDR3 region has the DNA TGTGCCACCTGGGAAAGTAGTGATTGGATCAAGACGTTT. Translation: CATWESSDWIKTF.

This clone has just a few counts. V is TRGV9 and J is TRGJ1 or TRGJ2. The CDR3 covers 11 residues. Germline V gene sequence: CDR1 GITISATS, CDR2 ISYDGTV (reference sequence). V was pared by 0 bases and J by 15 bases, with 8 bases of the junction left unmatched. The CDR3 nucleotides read TGTGCCTTGTGGGAGGTGACTTGGGCACTCTTT. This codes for CALWEVTWALF.

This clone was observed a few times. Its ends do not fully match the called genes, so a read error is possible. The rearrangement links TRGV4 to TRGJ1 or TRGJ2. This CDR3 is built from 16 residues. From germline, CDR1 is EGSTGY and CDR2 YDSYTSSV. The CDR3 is CATWNGFHRNYYKKLF. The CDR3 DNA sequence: TGTGCCACCTGGAATGGGTTTCATCGAAATTATTATAAGAAACTCTTT.

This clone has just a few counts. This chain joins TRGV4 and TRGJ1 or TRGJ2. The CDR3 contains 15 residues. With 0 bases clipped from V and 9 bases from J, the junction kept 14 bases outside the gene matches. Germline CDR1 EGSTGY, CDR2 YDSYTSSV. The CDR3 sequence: CATWDGQRSSIKKLF. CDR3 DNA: TGTGCCACCTGGGATGGGCAGAGGTCGTCAATTAAGAAACTCTTT.

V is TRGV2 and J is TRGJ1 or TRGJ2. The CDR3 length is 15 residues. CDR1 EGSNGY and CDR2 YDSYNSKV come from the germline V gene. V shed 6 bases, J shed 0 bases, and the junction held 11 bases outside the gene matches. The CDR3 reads CATWKDNTNYYKKLF. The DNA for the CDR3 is TGTGCCACCTGGAAGGACAATACGAATTATTATAAGAAACTCTTT.

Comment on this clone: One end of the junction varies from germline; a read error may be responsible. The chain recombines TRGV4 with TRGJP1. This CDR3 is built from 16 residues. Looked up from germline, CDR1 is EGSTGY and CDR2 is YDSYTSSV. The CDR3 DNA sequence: TGTGCCACCTGGGATGGGCCCGATACCACTGGTTGGTTCAAGACATTT. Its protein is CATWDGPDTTGWFKTF.

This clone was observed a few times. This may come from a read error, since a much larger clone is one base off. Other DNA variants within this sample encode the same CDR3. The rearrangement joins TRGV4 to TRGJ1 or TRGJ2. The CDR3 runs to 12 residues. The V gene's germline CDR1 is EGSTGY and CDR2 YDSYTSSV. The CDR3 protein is CATWDGYYKKLF. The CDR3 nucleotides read TGCGCCACCTGGGATGGTTATTATAAGAAACTCTTT.

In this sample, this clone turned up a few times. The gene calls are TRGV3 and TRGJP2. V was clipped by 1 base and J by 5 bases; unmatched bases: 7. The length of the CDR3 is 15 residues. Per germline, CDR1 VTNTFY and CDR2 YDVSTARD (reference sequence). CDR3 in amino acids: CATWDSPGSDWIKTF. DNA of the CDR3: TGTGCCACCTGGGACAGCCCCGGCAGTGATTGGATCAAGACGTTT.

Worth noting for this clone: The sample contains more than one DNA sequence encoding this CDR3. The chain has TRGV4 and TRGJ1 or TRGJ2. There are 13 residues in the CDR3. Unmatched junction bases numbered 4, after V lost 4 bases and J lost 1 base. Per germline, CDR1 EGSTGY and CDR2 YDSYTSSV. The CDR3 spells CATWDDNYYKKLF. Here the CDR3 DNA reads TGTGCCACCTGGGACGACAATTATTATAAGAAACTCTTT.

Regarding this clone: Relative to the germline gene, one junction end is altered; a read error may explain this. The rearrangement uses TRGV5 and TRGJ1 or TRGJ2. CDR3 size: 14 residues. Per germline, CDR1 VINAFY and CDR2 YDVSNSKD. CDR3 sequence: CATWDRLLRYRKLF. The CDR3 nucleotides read TGTGCCACCTGGGACAGGCTGTTGCGCTATAGGAAACTCTTT.

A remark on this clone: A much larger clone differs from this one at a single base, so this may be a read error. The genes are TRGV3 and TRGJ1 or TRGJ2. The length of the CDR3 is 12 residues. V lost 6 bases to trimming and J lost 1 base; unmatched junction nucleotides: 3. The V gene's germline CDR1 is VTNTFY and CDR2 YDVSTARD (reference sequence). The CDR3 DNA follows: TGTGCCACCTGGATTAATTATTATAAGAAACTCTTT. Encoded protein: CATWINYYKKLF.

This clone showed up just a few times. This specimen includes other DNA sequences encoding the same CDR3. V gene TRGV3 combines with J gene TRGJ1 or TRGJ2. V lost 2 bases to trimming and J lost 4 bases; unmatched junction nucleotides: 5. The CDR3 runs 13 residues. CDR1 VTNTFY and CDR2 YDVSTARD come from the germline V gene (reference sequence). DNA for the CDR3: TGTGCCACCTGGGACACCCCATATTATAAGAAACTCTTT. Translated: CATWDTPYYKKLF.

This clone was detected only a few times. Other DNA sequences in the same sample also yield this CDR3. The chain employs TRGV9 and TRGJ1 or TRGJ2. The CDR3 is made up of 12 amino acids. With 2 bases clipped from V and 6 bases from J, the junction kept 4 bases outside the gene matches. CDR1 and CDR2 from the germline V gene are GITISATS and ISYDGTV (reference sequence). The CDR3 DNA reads TGTGCCTTGTGGGAGGGGATTTATAAGAAACTCTTT. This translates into CALWEGIYKKLF.

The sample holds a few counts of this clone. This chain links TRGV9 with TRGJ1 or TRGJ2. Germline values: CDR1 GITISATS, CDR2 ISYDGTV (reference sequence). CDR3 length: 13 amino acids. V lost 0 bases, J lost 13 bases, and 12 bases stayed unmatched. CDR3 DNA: TGTGCCTTGTGGGAGGTGCCAGTCCGGGTCAAACTCTTT. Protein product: CALWEVPVRVKLF.

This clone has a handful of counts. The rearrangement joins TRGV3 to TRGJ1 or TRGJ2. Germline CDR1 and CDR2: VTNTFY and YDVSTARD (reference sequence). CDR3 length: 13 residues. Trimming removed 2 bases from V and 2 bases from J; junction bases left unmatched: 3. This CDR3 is CATWDTHYYKKLF. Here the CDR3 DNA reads TGTGCCACCTGGGACACCCATTATTATAAGAAACTCTTT.

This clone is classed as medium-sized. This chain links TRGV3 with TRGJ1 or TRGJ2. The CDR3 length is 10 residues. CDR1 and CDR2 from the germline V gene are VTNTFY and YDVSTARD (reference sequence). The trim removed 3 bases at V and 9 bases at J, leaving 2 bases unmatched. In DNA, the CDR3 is TGTGCCACCTGGGACGGTAAGAAACTCTTT. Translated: CATWDGKKLF.

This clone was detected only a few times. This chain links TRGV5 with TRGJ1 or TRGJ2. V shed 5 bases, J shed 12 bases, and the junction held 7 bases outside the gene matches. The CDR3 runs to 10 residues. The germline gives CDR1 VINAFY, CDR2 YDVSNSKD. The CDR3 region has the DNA TGTGCCACCTGGGTGACCGGGAAACTCTTT. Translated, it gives CATWVTGKLF.

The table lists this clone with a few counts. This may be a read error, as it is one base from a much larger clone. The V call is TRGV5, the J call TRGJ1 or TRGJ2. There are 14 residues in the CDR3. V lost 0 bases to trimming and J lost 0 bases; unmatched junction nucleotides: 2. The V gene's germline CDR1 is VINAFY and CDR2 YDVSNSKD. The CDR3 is CATWDRWNYYKKLF. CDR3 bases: TGTGCCACCTGGGACAGGTGGAATTATTATAAGAAACTCTTT.

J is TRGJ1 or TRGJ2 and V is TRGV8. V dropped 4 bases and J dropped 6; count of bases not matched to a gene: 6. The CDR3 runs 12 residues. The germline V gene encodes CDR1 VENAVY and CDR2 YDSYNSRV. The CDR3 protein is CATWEAIYKKLF. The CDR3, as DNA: TGTGCCACCTGGGAAGCCATTTATAAGAAACTCTTT.

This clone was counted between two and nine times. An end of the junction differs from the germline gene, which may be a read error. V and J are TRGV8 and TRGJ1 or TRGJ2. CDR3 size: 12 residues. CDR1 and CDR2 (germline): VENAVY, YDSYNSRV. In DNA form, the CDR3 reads TGTGCCACCTGGAATAGGCCGAATAAGAAACTCTTT. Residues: CATWNRPNKKLF.